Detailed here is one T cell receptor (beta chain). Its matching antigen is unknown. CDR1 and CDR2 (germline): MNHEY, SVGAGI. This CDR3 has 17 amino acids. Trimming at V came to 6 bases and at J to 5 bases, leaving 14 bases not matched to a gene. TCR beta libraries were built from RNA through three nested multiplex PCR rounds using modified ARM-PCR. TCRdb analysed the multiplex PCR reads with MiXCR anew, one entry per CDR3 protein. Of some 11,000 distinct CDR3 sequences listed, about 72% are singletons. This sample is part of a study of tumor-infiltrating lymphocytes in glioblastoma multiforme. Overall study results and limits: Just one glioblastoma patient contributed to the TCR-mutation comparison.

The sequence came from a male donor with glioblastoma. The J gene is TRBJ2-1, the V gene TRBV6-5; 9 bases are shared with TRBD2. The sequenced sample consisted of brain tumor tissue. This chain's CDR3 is CASSLTPTSGTNNEQFF. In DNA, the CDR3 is TGTGCCAGCAGCCTCACCCCGACTAGCGGAACAAACAATGAGCAGTTCTTC.